Each of the 20 T cell receptor beta chains below was sequenced from the same sample in a study of PD-L1 blockade in urothelial cancer. Described time point: pretreatment peripheral blood. Profiled with immunoSEQ multiplex PCR; TCRdb holds only in-frame clones, not every one. This repertoire shows about 43,000 clones, around 82% found once; its top ten account for about a sixth. Source: PBMCs, taken around atezolizumab (anti-PD-L1) treatment. The receptors were sampled from a man aged 55 to 70 with urothelial cancer.

The chain is built from TRBV28 and TRBJ1-5; D call uncertain. The germline V and J ends were trimmed by 3 bases and 4 bases, with 7 bases remaining between them. Germline V gives CDR1 MDHEN, CDR2 SYDVKM. This CDR3 is 13 amino acids long. The CDR3 reads CASSFGTNQPQHF. The CDR3 coding sequence is TGTGCCAGCAGTTTTGGCACAAATCAGCCCCAGCATTTT.

The chain is built from TRBV19 and TRBJ2-5, with TRBD2 identical over 11 bases. Germline CDR1 reads LNHDA; CDR2 reads SQIVND (reference sequence). After removal of 6 bases from V and 1 base from J, the junction contained 7 bases not matched to a gene. CDR3 length equals 16 residues. CDR3 region: CASRPTSGILQETQYF. DNA of the CDR3: TGTGCCAGTAGGCCGACTAGCGGGATTCTCCAAGAGACCCAGTACTTC.

This clone was counted a few times. This chain joins TRBV19 and TRBJ1-2; 8 bases map to TRBD1. The ends lost 3 bases at V and 3 bases at J; junction bases unmatched: 3. The CDR3 contains 14 residues. Germline loops: CDR1 LNHDA, CDR2 SQIVND (reference sequence). The CDR3, as DNA: TGTGCCAGTAGTATGGGACAGGTGCACTATGGCTACACCTTC. Protein sequence: CASSMGQVHYGYTF.

This clone has a handful of counts. The chain joins TRBV19 to TRBJ1-1, with D possibly being TRBD1 (6 bases). The CDR3 sequence is 16 residues long. Trimming took off 6 bases at V and 4 bases at J, with 21 bases between the two ends. Germline-derived CDR1 and CDR2 are LNHDA and SQIVND (reference sequence). CDR3 nucleotides: TGTGCCAGTAGCATATGGGCACAGGGCGGCGGCACTGAAGCTTTCTTT. This translates into CASSIWAQGGGTEAFF.

J is TRBJ2-1 and V is TRBV5-4; 12 bases map to TRBD2. The CDR3 contains 16 residues. J was trimmed by 9 bases and V by 2 bases; bases with no gene match: 9. Germline CDR1 reads SGHNT; CDR2 reads YYREEE (reference sequence). This chain's CDR3 is CASSFGSPSGRGEQFF. The CDR3 DNA is TGTGCCAGCAGCTTTGGTAGCCCTAGCGGGAGGGGTGAGCAGTTCTTC.

This clone was recorded only once. The chain has TRBV19 and TRBJ1-5; 7 nucleotides align to TRBD1. This CDR3 has 15 amino acids. Germline V gives CDR1 LNHDA, CDR2 SQIVND (reference sequence). With V trimmed by 7 bases and J by 3 bases, 9 bases remained unmatched. The CDR3 region has the DNA TGTGCCAGTACCCCAGGGGGGATACCCAATCAGCCCCAGCATTTT. This translates into CASTPGGIPNQPQHF.

The chain couples TRBV28 to TRBJ1-5; perhaps TRBD1 as D (6 bases). This CDR3 has 15 residues. CDR1 MDHEN and CDR2 SYDVKM come from the germline V gene. Trimming took off 3 bases at V and 3 bases at J, with 12 bases between the two ends. Written as DNA, the CDR3 is TGTGCCAGCAGTTTCACAGGGATGGTCAATCAGCCCCAGCATTTT. Translation gives CASSFTGMVNQPQHF.

V usage is TRBV5-8 and J usage is TRBJ2-5; 10 nucleotides align to TRBD2. The CDR3 runs 17 residues. Germline values: CDR1 SGHTS, CDR2 YDEGEE. Trimming took 0 bases from V and 2 from J; bases not matched to a gene: 7. In DNA, the CDR3 is TGTGCCAGCAGCTTGGGGACTAGCGGATCTTTGCAAGAGACCCAGTACTTC. Protein sequence: CASSLGTSGSLQETQYF.

The chain recombines TRBV2 with TRBJ2-5, with 13 bases identical to TRBD2. Germline-derived CDR1 and CDR2 are SNHLY and FYNNEI. This CDR3 has 15 amino acids. V was clipped by 5 bases and J by 5 bases; unmatched bases: 5. The CDR3 DNA sequence: TGTGCCAGCAGTCTGACTAGCGGGAGGATTGAGACCCAGTACTTC. It encodes CASSLTSGRIETQYF.

CDR3 DNA sequence: TGTGCCAGCAGCCGCGGACAGGGGAGGAATGAGCAGTTCTTC. It encodes CASSRGQGRNEQFF. This rearrangement joins TRBV6-5 to TRBJ2-1, with 9 positions matching TRBD1. The CDR3 runs 14 residues. Unmatched junction bases numbered 7, after V lost 6 bases and J lost 7 bases. Germline V lookup: CDR1 MNHEY, CDR2 SVGAGI.

In this sample, this clone turned up once. V gene TRBV2 combines with J gene TRBJ2-4; 7 nucleotides line up with TRBD1. Germline lookup yields CDR1 SNHLY and CDR2 FYNNEI. V gave up 6 bases and J gave up 3 bases; unmatched junction bases: 5. This CDR3 contains 14 residues. The CDR3 bases are TGTGCCAGCAGAGGACAGGAGAACAAAAACATTCAGTACTTC. It is translated as CASRGQENKNIQYF.

V gene TRBV7-2 combines with J gene TRBJ2-7; 8 bases are a match to TRBD2. The CDR3 has 14 amino acids. V gave up 5 bases and J gave up 6 bases; unmatched junction bases: 9. Germline CDR1 is SGHTA and CDR2 is FQGNSA. The CDR3 sequence is CASSPRAGAGEQYF. Here the CDR3 DNA reads TGTGCCAGCAGCCCTAGAGCGGGGGCGGGCGAGCAGTACTTC.

The chain uses TRBV5-5 and TRBJ2-2, with D maybe TRBD2 (5 bases). V lost 1 base and J lost 6, with 10 bases in between. This CDR3 region has 14 residues. Germline V gene data show CDR1 as SGHKS and CDR2 as YYEKEE (reference sequence). CDR3 amino acids: CASSLMAEAGELFF. CDR3 nucleotides: TGTGCCAGCAGCTTGATGGCGGAGGCCGGGGAGCTGTTTTTT.

This clone was seen just once. The V call is TRBV11-2, the J call TRBJ1-1; D not certain. This CDR3 is 17 amino acids long. V lost 1 base and J 0 bases, leaving 15 bases between the germline ends. Germline lookup yields CDR1 SGHAT and CDR2 FQNNGV. CDR3 sequence (DNA): TGTGCCAGCAGCTTAGTACCAGGCCCTATTATGAACACTGAAGCTTTCTTT. Its translation: CASSLVPGPIMNTEAFF.

The CDR3 protein is CASGASGVYGYTF. Here the CDR3 DNA reads TGTGCCAGCGGAGCTTCGGGGGTATATGGCTACACCTTC. The chain couples TRBV28 to TRBJ1-2, with D perhaps TRBD1 (5 bases). The ends were cut back, 8 bases at V and 5 bases at J, with 15 bases in the middle. This CDR3 has 13 amino acids. Germline V gives CDR1 MDHEN, CDR2 SYDVKM.

V usage is TRBV19 and J usage is TRBJ2-1; 10 bases are a match to TRBD2. This CDR3 spans 14 amino acids. In germline, CDR1 is LNHDA, CDR2 SQIVND (reference sequence). J was trimmed by 6 bases and V by 6 bases; bases with no gene match: 5. The CDR3 sequence is CASRPGLAINEQFF. CDR3 DNA: TGTGCCAGTAGGCCGGGACTAGCGATCAATGAGCAGTTCTTC.

The chain uses TRBV10-3 and TRBJ2-1, with 11 bases lining up with TRBD2. Germline V lookup: CDR1 ENHRY, CDR2 SYGVKD. V lost 7 bases, J lost 9 bases, and 5 bases stayed unmatched. The length of the CDR3 is 13 residues. CDR3 sequence: CAITELAGGEQFF. As DNA, the CDR3 is TGTGCCATCACGGAGCTAGCGGGAGGTGAGCAGTTCTTC.

The V gene is TRBV27, the J gene TRBJ1-4; 8 bases map to TRBD1. There are 19 residues in the CDR3. Germline-derived CDR1 and CDR2 are MNHEY and SMNVEV (reference sequence). V trimming: 5 bases; J trimming: 8 bases; junction bases outside the gene matches: 22. CDR3 DNA: TGTGCCAGCAGTCATACTTCGGACAGGGCCTTGGGTAGTCTGGAAAAACTGTTTTTT. Protein product: CASSHTSDRALGSLEKLFF.

The chain recombines TRBV10-2 with TRBJ2-7, with 11 bases lining up with TRBD2. The CDR3 is 14 amino acids. The germline V gene encodes CDR1 WSHSY and CDR2 SAAADI. V lost 11 bases and J lost 6; bases outside the gene matches: 12. CDR3 residues: CAGVAGGQLSEQYF. CDR3 bases: TGCGCCGGGGTAGCGGGAGGGCAGTTAAGCGAGCAGTACTTC.

J is TRBJ1-1 and V is TRBV29-1; no clear D gene. Germline V gene lookup returns CDR1 SQVTM and CDR2 ANQGSEA. The CDR3 runs to 13 residues. V lost 3 bases and J 1 base, leaving 9 bases between the germline ends. The CDR3 is CSVERDSNTEAFF. CDR3 bases: TGCAGCGTTGAGCGGGATTCGAACACTGAAGCTTTCTTT.